This entry describes one TCR beta chain. As yet, its antigen is unknown. The table came from immunoSEQ multiplex PCR; TCRdb's copy has only in-frame clones and leaves some out. Among approximately 86,000 clones listed, about 88% were seen once. During the collection period, no donor immune events like infections were recorded. CDR1 is MGHRA and CDR2 is YSYEKL in the germline V gene. This CDR3 is 17 amino acids long. The J segment lost 1 base and the V segment lost 1 base, leaving 6 bases of the junction unmatched. This entry comes from a study of identifying expanded T cells in peripheral blood. Overall study results and limits: Differentially abundant clones: about 1.2 between replicates, about 16 at about 13 days, 18 to 20 at four.

The source material was blood. The V and J genes are TRBV4-1 and TRBJ1-1, with 10 nucleotides matching TRBD1. This TCR was recovered from a person aged 18-69 years in good health. CDR3 amino acids: CASSQVRTGGRNTEAFF. CDR3 DNA sequence: TGCGCCAGCAGCCAAGTGAGGACAGGGGGACGGAACACTGAAGCTTTCTTT.